The 21 T cell receptor beta chains below all came from one sample that was sequenced in a study of T cell changes during pregnancy in multiple sclerosis. The repertoire was sequenced with immunoSEQ multiplex PCR; TCRdb's copy has only in-frame clones and lacks some. The repertoire holds approximately 70,000 clones, with 92% as singletons. The sample in question was peripheral blood, obtained in the second trimester of pregnancy. Every receptor here comes from a female donor in good health, enrolled as a control in a pregnancy study.

V is TRBV21-1 and J is TRBJ2-7; no DNA check was done on the table's D call, TRBD2. TRBV21-1 is a listed pseudogene. The CDR3 sequence is 14 residues long. CDR3 sequence reads: CASSKWRGKYEQYF. CDR3 sequence (DNA): TGTGCCAGCAGCAAATGGCGGGGTAAGTACGAGCAGTACTTC.

The chain carries TRBV20-1 and TRBJ2-7; D not certain. The ends were cut back, 1 base at V and 5 bases at J, with 6 bases in the middle. There are 11 residues in the CDR3. Germline values: CDR1 DFQATT, CDR2 SNEGSKA (reference sequence). The CDR3 here is CSARVVDEQYF. The CDR3 DNA follows: TGCAGTGCTAGAGTAGTAGACGAGCAGTACTTC.

The V gene is TRBV5-4, the J gene TRBJ1-5, with TRBD1 matching 9 bases. CDR1 is SGHNT, CDR2 YYREEE, per germline (reference sequence). Trimming removed 7 bases from V and 6 bases from J; junction bases left unmatched: 11. The CDR3 is 15 amino acids. CDR3 bases: TGTGCCAGCTCAAAGGATGGGGACAGGGTTCAGCCCCAGCATTTT. Protein product: CASSKDGDRVQPQHF. Together with reference TRBV5-4 and TRBJ1-5, the CDR3 gives the full variable domain: ETGVTQSPTHLIKTRGQQVTLRCSSQSGHNTVSWYQQALGQGPQFIFQYYREEENGRGNFPPRFSGLQFPNYSSELNVNALELDDSALYLCASSKDGDRVQPQHFGDGTRLSIL.

V is TRBV4-3 and J is TRBJ2-7; 13 bases line up with TRBD2. In germline, CDR1 is LGHNA, CDR2 YSLEER. The CDR3 has 15 amino acids. Trimming at V came to 5 bases and at J to 4 bases, leaving 5 bases not matched to a gene. The CDR3 is CASSVLAGGSYEQYF. The CDR3 DNA reads as TGCGCCAGCAGCGTACTAGCGGGAGGGTCTTACGAGCAGTACTTC.

This chain links TRBV6-1 with TRBJ1-1; D may be TRBD1 (6 bases). This CDR3 region has 16 residues. Germline V gene sequence: CDR1 MNHNS, CDR2 SASEGT. Trimming took off 2 bases at V and 1 base at J, with 14 bases between the two ends. This CDR3 reads CASSEYGGTGNTEAFF. CDR3 DNA: TGTGCCAGCAGTGAATATGGGGGCACGGGGAACACTGAAGCTTTCTTT.

V usage is TRBV30 and J usage is TRBJ2-3, with 8 bases fitting TRBD2. CDR1 and CDR2 from the germline V gene are GTSNPN and SVGIG (reference sequence). After removal of 4 bases from V and 2 bases from J, the junction contained 17 bases not matched to a gene. The CDR3 runs 18 residues. Written as DNA, the CDR3 is TGTGCCTGGATAGCGGGATATCGGGTCGGGAGGGCCACAGATACGCAGTATTTT. It is translated as CAWIAGYRVGRATDTQYF.

The chain recombines TRBV28 with TRBJ2-5; the match to TRBD1 covers 10 bases. Looked up from germline, CDR1 is MDHEN and CDR2 is SYDVKM. V trimming: 9 bases; J trimming: 3 bases; junction bases outside the gene matches: 7. This CDR3 region has 14 residues. The CDR3 DNA reads TGTGCCAGTTACTCCGGACAGGGGGAAGAGACCCAGTACTTC. It codes for CASYSGQGEETQYF.

This clone was recorded only once. The chain couples TRBV5-1 to TRBJ1-2, with a tentative D call TRBD1 (5 bases). V was pared by 0 bases and J by 4 bases, with 13 bases between. Looked up from germline, CDR1 is SGHRS and CDR2 is YFSETQ. This CDR3 contains 15 residues. This CDR3 reads CASSLDGTGGYGYTF. For the CDR3, the DNA is TGCGCCAGCAGCTTGGACGGGACGGGGGGCTATGGCTACACCTTC.

This sequence joins TRBV28 and TRBJ2-1; no definite D call. Deletions cut 5 bases from V and 5 bases from J, with 10 bases between. Germline-derived CDR1 and CDR2 are MDHEN and SYDVKM. This CDR3 has 13 residues. CDR3 in DNA: TGTGCCAGCAGTCTACGGGTGAACAATGAGCAGTTCTTC. Its translation: CASSLRVNNEQFF.

CDR3 in amino acids: CASSFDRGNQPQHF. The DNA of the CDR3 is TGTGCCAGCAGCTTCGACAGGGGGAATCAGCCCCAGCATTTT. The rearrangement links TRBV7-2 to TRBJ1-5; TRBD1 matches at 9 bases. J gave up 4 bases and V 3 bases, and 1 base lay outside the gene matches. The V gene's germline CDR1 is SGHTA and CDR2 FQGNSA. The CDR3 has 14 amino acids.

The chain couples TRBV25-1 to TRBJ2-1, with 7 bases matching TRBD2. Losses at the gene ends were 5 bases for V and 5 bases for J; bases not matched to a gene: 6. CDR3 length: 14 amino acids. From germline, CDR1 is MGHDK and CDR2 SYGVNS. CDR3 DNA sequence: TGTGCCAGCAGTAGAAGGGGAGGGAACAATGAGCAGTTCTTC. Protein sequence: CASSRRGGNNEQFF.

This clone was seen a handful of times. The chain couples TRBV6-5 to TRBJ1-2; 7 nucleotides line up with TRBD1. Germline trimming cut 4 bases from V and 8 bases from J; bases unmatched to any gene: 7. The CDR3 spans 13 residues. Germline V gene lookup returns CDR1 MNHEY and CDR2 SVGAGI. The CDR3 region has the DNA TGTGCCAGCAGTTTGACAGGGTCTCGAGGCTACACCTTC. It encodes CASSLTGSRGYTF.

The chain is built from TRBV27 and TRBJ2-3; 11 bases line up with TRBD2. Losses at the gene ends were 6 bases for V and 2 bases for J; bases not matched to a gene: 4. Germline lookup yields CDR1 MNHEY and CDR2 SMNVEV (reference sequence). There are 15 residues in the CDR3. CDR3 loop: CASSRLAGPTDTQYF. The CDR3 coding sequence is TGTGCCAGCAGCCGACTAGCGGGACCCACAGATACGCAGTATTTT.

This chain uses TRBV28 with TRBJ2-1; 10 bases line up with TRBD2. Germline CDR1 is MDHEN and CDR2 is SYDVKM. Trimming at V came to 6 bases and at J to 5 bases, leaving 7 bases not matched to a gene. The CDR3 consists of 15 residues. DNA of the CDR3: TGTGCCAGCAGCCCCGCTAGCGGGAGTGACAATGAGCAGTTCTTC. Translation: CASSPASGSDNEQFF.

As regards this clone: The identical CDR3 is also encoded by other nucleotide sequences in the sample. CDR3 in amino acids: CASSQTGYTEAFF. CDR3 DNA sequence: TGCGCCAGCAGCCAGACAGGGTACACTGAAGCTTTCTTT. This chain joins TRBV5-1 and TRBJ1-1; 7 positions match TRBD1. The CDR3 is 13 residues long. Trimming at V came to 4 bases and at J to 3 bases, leaving 3 bases not matched to a gene. Germline V gene lookup returns CDR1 SGHRS and CDR2 YFSETQ.

V is TRBV28 and J is TRBJ1-4, with 7 positions matching TRBD1. CDR1 and CDR2 (germline): MDHEN, SYDVKM. This CDR3 contains 15 residues. Trimming removed 5 bases from V and 7 bases from J; junction bases left unmatched: 10. The CDR3 spells CASSKYPRGREKLFF. CDR3 nucleotide sequence: TGTGCCAGCAGTAAATACCCGAGGGGGCGTGAAAAACTGTTTTTT.

The rearrangement uses TRBV5-4 and TRBJ1-2; the D is unclear. V was pared by 0 bases and J by 8 bases, with 11 bases between. From germline, CDR1 is SGHNT and CDR2 YYREEE (reference sequence). The CDR3 runs 13 residues. As DNA, the CDR3 is TGTGCCAGCAGCTTGGCCGCTCGCGGGGGCTACACCTTC. This sequence encodes CASSLAARGGYTF.

CDR3 residues: CASSFGTSGWYEQYF. The CDR3 region has the DNA TGTGCCAGCAGCTTCGGGACTAGCGGGTGGTACGAGCAGTACTTC. The V gene is TRBV11-3, the J gene TRBJ2-7, with 12 bases that match TRBD2. CDR3 length: 15 residues. The V gene's germline CDR1 is SGHNT and CDR2 YENEEA. The junction had 4 bases not matched to a gene; V was cut back by 3 bases and J by 4 bases.

This sequence joins TRBV7-2 and TRBJ2-3, with 15 bases aligning to TRBD2. Germline assignment: CDR1 SGHTA and CDR2 FQGNSA. The CDR3 runs 19 residues. V was clipped by 5 bases and J by 0 bases; unmatched bases: 9. In nucleotides, the CDR3 is TGTGCCAGCAGCCCCCGGACTAGCGGGGGGGGGTCCAGCACAGATACGCAGTATTTT. The encoded protein is CASSPRTSGGGSSTDTQYF.

The gene calls are TRBV11-3 and TRBJ1-1; D remains unclear. The V end lost 1 base, the J end lost 7 bases, and 10 bases lay between the germline ends. The germline gives CDR1 SGHNT, CDR2 YENEEA. The CDR3 covers 13 residues. The CDR3 region is CASSLGAVGEAFF. As DNA, the CDR3 is TGTGCCAGCAGCTTAGGTGCGGTAGGTGAAGCTTTCTTT.

The rearrangement joins TRBV28 to TRBJ2-3; 7 bases are a match to TRBD1. Trimming took 6 bases from V and 5 from J; bases not matched to a gene: 8. Germline CDR1 is MDHEN and CDR2 is SYDVKM. The CDR3 extends over 14 amino acids. The CDR3 nucleotides are TGTGCCAGCAGCCCTAAGGGGGCGCGAGATACGCAGTATTTT. Translation: CASSPKGARDTQYF.